One and the same sample provided the 14 T cell receptor beta chains below, sequenced in a study of T-cell reconstitution after alpha-beta-depleted transplantation in children (dated by TCRdb to about 2016). The library was built by means of PCR. The run used an Illumina HiSeq 2500. Molecular barcoding was employed in the preparation of TCR libraries, with unique molecular identifiers being used to normalize TCRbeta repertoire quantification. The public reads were reanalyzed by TCRdb: fastp trimming at Q25, MiXCR alignment, in-frame beta chains only. Under each unique CDR3 protein, matching rows form one entry showing the most common genes and DNA. The sample table records a few hundred thousand distinct CDR3 sequences; roughly 10% of these occur just once. Nearly 5.5% of the sample is taken by the ten largest. The sample was PBMCs from the stem cell graft donor, taken from the stem cell graft. The receptors here all came from a human donor who donated a stem cell graft to a child with acute myeloid leukemia.

A few counts support this clonotype. The J gene is TRBJ2-1, the V gene TRBV6-5; TRBD2 aligns across 10 bases. V trimming: 7 bases; J trimming: 4 bases; junction bases outside the gene matches: 4. The germline V gene has CDR1 MNHEY and CDR2 SVGAGI. This CDR3 spans 14 amino acids. The DNA for the CDR3 is TGTGCCAGCACCCGACTAGCGGGTTACAATGAGCAGTTCTTC. Translation: CASTRLAGYNEQFF.

The V and J genes are TRBV12-3 or TRBV12-4 and TRBJ1-1; D not resolved. V lost 5 bases, J lost 0 bases, and 7 bases lay in between. This CDR3 region has 13 residues. CDR3 sequence reads: CASSQEVNTEAFF. CDR3 bases: TGTGCCAGCAGTCAAGAGGTGAACACTGAAGCTTTCTTT.

This clonotype appeared many times. The chain carries TRBV7-9 and TRBJ2-7; D uncertain. This CDR3 region has 13 residues. V lost 1 base, J lost 4 bases, and 8 bases lay in between. Looked up from germline, CDR1 is SEHNR and CDR2 is FQNEAQ (reference sequence). In DNA, the CDR3 is TGTGCCAGCAGCTTAGAGAGCGAGTACGAGCAGTACTTC. It specifies CASSLESEYEQYF.

This clonotype was counted only a few times. The V call is TRBV5-6, the J call TRBJ1-1; D remains ambiguous. The germline V and J ends were trimmed by 0 bases and 6 bases, with 12 bases remaining between them. This CDR3 is 14 amino acids long. The germline gives CDR1 SGHDT, CDR2 YYEEEE. The CDR3 spells CASSLVGYGSEAFF. The DNA for the CDR3 is TGTGCCAGCAGCTTGGTGGGGTATGGCTCTGAAGCTTTCTTT.

This chain joins TRBV7-2 and TRBJ1-1; 9 positions match TRBD1. With V trimmed by 2 bases and J by 10 bases, 5 bases remained unmatched. This CDR3 is 13 amino acids long. Germline assignment: CDR1 SGHTA and CDR2 FQGNSA. CDR3: CASSLRGGQGAFF. The CDR3 DNA sequence: TGTGCCAGCAGCTTAAGAGGGGGACAGGGAGCTTTCTTT.

This clonotype was found a few times. The chain uses TRBV12-3 or TRBV12-4 and TRBJ2-2, with 8 bases matching TRBD1. This CDR3 has 18 amino acids. J gave up 5 bases and V 2 bases, and 13 bases lay outside the gene matches. In DNA form, the CDR3 reads TGTGCCAGCAGTTTAAACGAGTTTGGACAGGGCGGGACCGGGGAGCTGTTTTTT. This gives the protein CASSLNEFGQGGTGELFF.

CDR3 DNA sequence: TGTGCCAGCAGTCTAACTAGCGGGGGTTCTTCCTACAATGAGCAGTTCTTC. This encodes CASSLTSGGSSYNEQFF. V is TRBV2 and J is TRBJ2-1; 11 nucleotides align to TRBD2. Germline assignment: CDR1 SNHLY and CDR2 FYNNEI. CDR3 length: 17 residues. Germline trimming cut 5 bases from V and 1 base from J; bases unmatched to any gene: 7.

This sequence joins TRBV7-2 and TRBJ2-3, with 7 nucleotides matching TRBD2. The length of the CDR3 is 14 residues. V lost 5 bases, J lost 4 bases, and 6 bases stayed unmatched. CDR1 is SGHTA and CDR2 is FQGNSA in the germline V gene. The CDR3 DNA sequence: TGTGCCAGCAGCCGAGGACTAGTTCCAGATACGCAGTATTTT. Its protein is CASSRGLVPDTQYF.

The sample holds a few counts of this clonotype. The chain links TRBV20-1 to TRBJ2-7; the match to TRBD2 covers 13 bases. Germline V CDR1 and CDR2: DFQATT, SNEGSKA (reference sequence). There are 13 residues in the CDR3. CDR3 bases: TGCAGCATTGGACTAGCGGGAGTTTACGAGCAGTACTTC. It encodes CSIGLAGVYEQYF.

This clonotype was seen a few times. The gene calls are TRBV5-1 and TRBJ1-2; maybe TRBD1 (5 bases). Germline V gives CDR1 SGHRS, CDR2 YFSETQ. V dropped 0 bases and J dropped 1 base, with 22 bases sitting between them. The CDR3 totals 19 residues. The CDR3 loop is CASSLAGVATRRDNYGYTF. The DNA for the CDR3 is TGCGCCAGCAGCTTGGCGGGGGTGGCGACACGAAGAGATAACTATGGCTACACCTTC.

V is TRBV27 and J is TRBJ1-1; no clear D gene. Per the germline V gene, CDR1 is MNHEY and CDR2 is SMNVEV (reference sequence). The CDR3 loop spans 13 amino acids. V was shortened by 3 bases and J by 9 bases, with 14 bases between the two germline ends. The CDR3 sequence: CASSFGIRGKAFF. The CDR3 bases are TGTGCCAGCAGTTTCGGTATTCGGGGAAAAGCTTTCTTT.

With regard to this clonotype: This may come from a read error, since a much larger clone is one base off. The chain carries TRBV29-1 and TRBJ2-1; D remains ambiguous. CDR1 and CDR2 (germline): SQVTM, ANQGSEA. Trimming pared 6 bases from V and 10 bases from J, leaving 10 bases between. This CDR3 contains 10 residues. The CDR3 reads CSVCENEQFF. The CDR3 DNA sequence: TGCAGCGTGTGTGAGAACGAGCAGTTCTTC.

This chain links TRBV5-1 with TRBJ1-1, with 8 bases matching TRBD1. The CDR3 extends over 19 amino acids. Germline V lookup: CDR1 SGHRS, CDR2 YFSETQ. The V gene end was trimmed by 0 bases and the J gene end by 1 base; junction bases not matched to a gene: 14. CDR3 in amino acids: CASSLASLQGVNRNTEAFF. CDR3 DNA sequence: TGCGCCAGCAGCTTGGCTTCTTTACAGGGGGTCAATAGGAACACTGAAGCTTTCTTT.

This clonotype was seen more than once but under ten times. This chain links TRBV12-3 or TRBV12-4 with TRBJ2-2; no reliable D call. The CDR3 is 15 residues long. The V and J ends lost 6 bases and 0 bases respectively, with 11 bases between them. In nucleotides, the CDR3 is TGTGCCAGCAGCCTTACCCCGGCGAACACCGGGGAGCTGTTTTTT. As protein: CASSLTPANTGELFF.